The 5 T cell receptor beta chains given below trace back to one sample, sequenced in a study of cytomegalovirus exposure and HLA in healthy donors. Primers: 60 Vbeta forward and 13 Jbeta reverse. Generated by immunoSEQ multiplex PCR, the TCRdb table keeps only in-frame clones and is missing some. Here the sample spans under 150,000 clones, more than 70% being singletons. Sequenced sample: PBMCs. The receptors stem from a woman between 50 and 59 years old in good health and CMV-seronegative.

The chain uses TRBV9 and TRBJ1-3, with 9 bases fitting TRBD1. The trim removed 4 bases at V and 6 bases at J, leaving 8 bases unmatched. Looked up from germline, CDR1 is SGDLS and CDR2 is YYNGEE. CDR3 length equals 15 residues. The CDR3 DNA follows: TGTGCCAGCAGCTCTCGGACAGGGGTGGAAAACACCATATATTTT. Translating it yields CASSSRTGVENTIYF.

This clone was observed a handful of times. The rearrangement uses TRBV30 and TRBJ2-5; 8 bases are shared with TRBD1. This CDR3 has 15 amino acids. V gave up 3 bases and J gave up 5 bases; unmatched junction bases: 11. Germline CDR1 GTSNPN, CDR2 SVGIG (reference sequence). Here the CDR3 DNA reads TGTGCCTGGAGCGACCCCCGGACAGGGATGGAGACCCAGTACTTC. Residues: CAWSDPRTGMETQYF.

The V gene is TRBV27, the J gene TRBJ2-1; tentative D call: TRBD1 (6 bases). The CDR3 extends over 14 amino acids. The V end lost 5 bases, the J end lost 6 bases, and 14 bases lay between the germline ends. Germline V gives CDR1 MNHEY, CDR2 SMNVEV (reference sequence). This CDR3 reads CASSPGQFGNEQFF. Written as DNA, the CDR3 is TGTGCCAGCAGTCCGGGACAATTCGGCAATGAGCAGTTCTTC.

V gene TRBV27 combines with J gene TRBJ1-3; 12 bases align to TRBD1. The CDR3 totals 16 residues. Trimming removed 5 bases from V and 4 bases from J; junction bases left unmatched: 6. Germline V gives CDR1 MNHEY, CDR2 SMNVEV (reference sequence). The CDR3 sequence is CASSPGTGGAGNTIYF. CDR3 nucleotide sequence: TGTGCCAGCAGTCCAGGGACAGGGGGCGCAGGAAACACCATATATTTT.

J is TRBJ1-5 and V is TRBV2; 7 nucleotides agree with TRBD1. The ends lost 4 bases at V and 2 bases at J; junction bases unmatched: 2. This CDR3 contains 14 residues. From germline, CDR1 is SNHLY and CDR2 FYNNEI. The CDR3 DNA sequence: TGTGCCAGCAGTGGGACAGGAGGCAATCAGCCCCAGCATTTT. It is translated as CASSGTGGNQPQHF.